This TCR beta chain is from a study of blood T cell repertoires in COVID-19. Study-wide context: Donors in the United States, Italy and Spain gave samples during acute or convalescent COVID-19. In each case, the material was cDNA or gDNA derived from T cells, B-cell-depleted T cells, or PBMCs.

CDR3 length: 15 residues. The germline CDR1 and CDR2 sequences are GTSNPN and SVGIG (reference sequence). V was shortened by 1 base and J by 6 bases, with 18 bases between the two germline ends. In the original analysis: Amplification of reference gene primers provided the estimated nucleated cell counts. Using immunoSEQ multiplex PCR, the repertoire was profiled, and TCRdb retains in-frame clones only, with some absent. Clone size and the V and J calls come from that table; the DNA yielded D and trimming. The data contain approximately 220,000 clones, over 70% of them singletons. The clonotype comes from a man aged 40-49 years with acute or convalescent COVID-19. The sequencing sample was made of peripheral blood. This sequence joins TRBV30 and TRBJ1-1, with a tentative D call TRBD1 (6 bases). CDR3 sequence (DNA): TGTGCCTGGAGTGCTTTGGACAGTCTTGAAGCTGAAGCTTTCTTT. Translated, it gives CAWSALDSLEAEAFF. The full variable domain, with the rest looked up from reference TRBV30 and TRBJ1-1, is SQTIHQWPATLVQPVGSPLSLECTVEGTSNPNLYWYRQAAGRGLQLLFYSVGIGQISSEVPQNLSASRPQDRQFILSSKKLLLSDSGFYLCAWSALDSLEAEAFFGQGTRLTVV.